This TCR beta chain was profiled in a study of blood T cells in healthy people across ages. Notes on the study in general: Lack of knowledge of donor CMV status possibly confounded expanded clonotype changes. With age, beta diversity per million T cells declined roughly linearly, significantly by approximately 40.

Germline V gene lookup returns CDR1 SGHTA and CDR2 FQGTGA. This CDR3 is built from 15 residues. Using a J-beta primer mix together with a sample-barcoded 5' primer, a second PCR was run for roughly 7 to 12 cycles. TCRdb reanalysed the 5' RACE reads using MiXCR and keeps one entry per CDR3 protein. The sample lists about 1.6 million distinct CDR3 sequences, around 35% occurring once. On this clonotype itself: Its antigen is undetermined. At one end, the junction sequence differs from germline, possibly due to a read error.

The chain is built from TRBV7-3 and TRBJ2-5; possible D gene TRBD1, 6 bases. Sequenced input: blood. The TCR sequence derives from a woman in her twenties or thirties in good health. CDR3: CAGSPTGDTGETQYF. The CDR3 DNA is TGTGCCGGCAGCCCCACCGGGGACACAGGAGAGACCCAGTACTTC.